This T cell receptor beta chain appears in the sequencing data of a study of tumor and adjacent non-tumor tissue in lung cancer. A modified ARM-PCR protocol with three rounds of nested PCR amplified TCRbeta. MiXCR was run by TCRdb on the multiplex PCR reads, yielding one entry per CDR3 protein. This table has 220,000 or so distinct CDR3 sequences, approximately 74% appearing once. No cell sorting was done before RNA was extracted from the tissue. A word on this clonotype: One junction end disagrees with the germline gene, perhaps due to a read error.

Sequencing was done on a sample of lung tumor tissue. The clonotype was recovered from a man in his sixties with non-small cell lung cancer.

The CDR3 region has the DNA TGTGCCATCAGCTTAGAGCGTATCGTCAATGGGCAGTTCTTC. Protein: CAISLERIVNGQFF. The chain joins TRBV11-3 to TRBJ2-1; D remains ambiguous. CDR3 length: 14 residues. In germline, CDR1 is SGHNT, CDR2 YENEEA.